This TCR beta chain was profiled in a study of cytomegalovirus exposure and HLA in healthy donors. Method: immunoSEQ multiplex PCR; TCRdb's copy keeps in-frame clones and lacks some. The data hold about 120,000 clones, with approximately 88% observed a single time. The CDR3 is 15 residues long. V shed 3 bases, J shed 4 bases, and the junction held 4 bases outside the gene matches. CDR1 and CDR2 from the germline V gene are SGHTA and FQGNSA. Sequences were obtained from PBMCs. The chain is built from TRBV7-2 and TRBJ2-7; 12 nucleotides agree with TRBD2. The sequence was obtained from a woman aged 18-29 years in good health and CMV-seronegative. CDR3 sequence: CASSLTSGRLYEQYF. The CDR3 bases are TGTGCCAGCAGCTTGACTAGCGGGAGATTGTACGAGCAGTACTTC.